Reported below is one T cell receptor (beta chain). This sample was included in a study of blood T cell repertoires in COVID-19. Across the study: Sites in the United States, Italy and Spain provided acute and convalescent COVID-19 samples. T cells, B-cell-depleted T cells, or PBMCs supplied cDNA or gDNA.

As processed by the authors: From reference gene primer amplification, estimates of nucleated cell counts were derived. Assay: immunoSEQ multiplex PCR; the TCRdb copy retains only in-frame clones and omits some. V and J calls plus clone size are reproduced from that table; the DNA served to infer D and trimming. The sample shows approximately 230,000 clones, under 90% of them seen only once. Germline values: CDR1 MGHRA, CDR2 YSYEKL. This CDR3 comprises 13 residues. Trimming removed 0 bases from V and 5 bases from J, with 7 bases in between. The receptor's source is a man aged 30 to 45 with active or convalescent COVID-19. The chain has TRBV4-1 and TRBJ1-2, with D maybe TRBD1 (6 bases). Sequencing was carried out using peripheral blood. The CDR3 reads CASSQETGYGYTF. The CDR3 region has the DNA TGCGCCAGCAGCCAAGAAACAGGGTATGGCTACACCTTC.